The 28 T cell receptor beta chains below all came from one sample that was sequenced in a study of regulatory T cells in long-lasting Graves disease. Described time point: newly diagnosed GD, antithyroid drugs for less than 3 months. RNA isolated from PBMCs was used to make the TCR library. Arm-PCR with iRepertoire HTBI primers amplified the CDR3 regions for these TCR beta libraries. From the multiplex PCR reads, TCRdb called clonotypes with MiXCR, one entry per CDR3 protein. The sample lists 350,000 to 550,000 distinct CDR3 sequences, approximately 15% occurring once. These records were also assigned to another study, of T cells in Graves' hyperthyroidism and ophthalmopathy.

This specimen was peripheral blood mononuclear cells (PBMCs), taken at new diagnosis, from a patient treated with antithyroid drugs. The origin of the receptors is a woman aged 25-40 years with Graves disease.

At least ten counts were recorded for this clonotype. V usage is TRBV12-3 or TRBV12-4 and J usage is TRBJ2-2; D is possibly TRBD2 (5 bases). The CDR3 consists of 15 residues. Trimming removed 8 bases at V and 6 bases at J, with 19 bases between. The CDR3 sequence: CASRLSTGLPGELFF. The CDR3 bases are TGTGCCAGCCGCTTGTCCACGGGGTTACCCGGGGAGCTGTTTTTT.

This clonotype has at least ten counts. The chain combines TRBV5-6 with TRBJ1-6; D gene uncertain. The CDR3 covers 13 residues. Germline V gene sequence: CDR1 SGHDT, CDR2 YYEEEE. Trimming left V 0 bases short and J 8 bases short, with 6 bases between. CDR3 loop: CASSLGTHSPLHF. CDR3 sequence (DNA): TGTGCCAGCAGCTTGGGGACCCATTCACCCCTCCACTTT.

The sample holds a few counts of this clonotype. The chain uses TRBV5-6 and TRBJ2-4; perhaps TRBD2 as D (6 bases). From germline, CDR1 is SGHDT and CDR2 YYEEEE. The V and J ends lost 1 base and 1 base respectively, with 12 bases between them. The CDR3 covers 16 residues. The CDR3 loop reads CASSLYTGVAKNIQYF. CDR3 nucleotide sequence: TGTGCCAGCAGCTTGTATACGGGAGTTGCCAAAAACATTCAGTACTTC.

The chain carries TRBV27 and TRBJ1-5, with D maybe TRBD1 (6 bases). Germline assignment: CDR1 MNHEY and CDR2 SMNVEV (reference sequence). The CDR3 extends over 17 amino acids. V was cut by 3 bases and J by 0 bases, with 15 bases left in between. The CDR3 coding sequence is TGTGCCAGCAGTTTTCTGGGGGGGCCTTATAGCAATCAGCCCCAGCATTTT. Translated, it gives CASSFLGGPYSNQPQHF.

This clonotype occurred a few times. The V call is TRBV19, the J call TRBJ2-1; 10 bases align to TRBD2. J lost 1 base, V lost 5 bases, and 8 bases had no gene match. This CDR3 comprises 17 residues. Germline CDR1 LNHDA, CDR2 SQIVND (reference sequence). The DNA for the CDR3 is TGTGCCAGTAGTCCGGAGGTAGCGGGAGGTTCCTACAATGAGCAGTTCTTC. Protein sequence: CASSPEVAGGSYNEQFF. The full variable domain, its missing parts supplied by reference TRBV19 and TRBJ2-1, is DGGITQSPKYLFRKEGQNVTLSCEQNLNHDAMYWYRQDPGQGLRLIYYSQIVNDFQKGDIAEGYSVSREKKESFPLTVTSAQKNPTAFYLCASSPEVAGGSYNEQFFGPGTRLTVL.

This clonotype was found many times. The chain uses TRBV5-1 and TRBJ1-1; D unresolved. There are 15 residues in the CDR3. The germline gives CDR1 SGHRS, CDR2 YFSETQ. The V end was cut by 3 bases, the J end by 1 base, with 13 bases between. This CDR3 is CASSSSRHKNTEAFF. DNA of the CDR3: TGCGCCAGCAGCTCTTCGAGACACAAGAACACTGAAGCTTTCTTT.

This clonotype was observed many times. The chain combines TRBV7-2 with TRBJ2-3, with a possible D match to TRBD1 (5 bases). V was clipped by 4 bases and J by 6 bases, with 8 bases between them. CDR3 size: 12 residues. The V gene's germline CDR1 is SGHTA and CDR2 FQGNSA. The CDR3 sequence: CASSSSGDTQYF. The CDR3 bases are TGTGCCAGCAGCTCCTCAGGGGATACGCAGTATTTT.

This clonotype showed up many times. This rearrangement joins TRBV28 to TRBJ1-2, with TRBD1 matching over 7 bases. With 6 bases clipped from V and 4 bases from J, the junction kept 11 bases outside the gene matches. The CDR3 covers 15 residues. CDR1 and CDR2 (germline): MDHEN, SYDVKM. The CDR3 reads CASSPTRQGTYGYTF. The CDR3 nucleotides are TGTGCCAGCAGCCCCACCCGACAGGGTACCTATGGCTACACCTTC.

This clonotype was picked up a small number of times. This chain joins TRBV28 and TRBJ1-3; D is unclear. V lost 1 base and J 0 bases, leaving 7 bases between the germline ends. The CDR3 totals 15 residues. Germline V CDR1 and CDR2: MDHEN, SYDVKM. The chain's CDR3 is CASSLSVYSGNTIYF. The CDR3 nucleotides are TGTGCCAGCAGTTTATCGGTGTACTCTGGAAACACCATATATTTT.

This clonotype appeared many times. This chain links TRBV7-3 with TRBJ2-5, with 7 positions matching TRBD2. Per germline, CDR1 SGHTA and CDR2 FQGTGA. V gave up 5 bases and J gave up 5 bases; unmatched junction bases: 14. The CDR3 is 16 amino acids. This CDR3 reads CASSVRRTRMGETQYF. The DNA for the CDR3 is TGTGCCAGCAGCGTAAGAAGGACTAGGATGGGTGAGACCCAGTACTTC. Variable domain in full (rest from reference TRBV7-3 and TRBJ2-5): GAGVSQTPSNKVTEKGKYVELRCDPISGHTALYWYRQSLGQGPEFLIYFQGTGAADDSGLPNDRFFAVRPEGSVSTLKIQRTERGDSAVYLCASSVRRTRMGETQYFGPGTRLLVL.

CDR3 nucleotides: TGTGCCAGCAGCCAGGTACAACTGAACACTGAAGCTTTCTTT. It yields the protein CASSQVQLNTEAFF. V and J are TRBV3-1 and TRBJ1-1; D is ambiguous. This CDR3 is built from 14 residues. Trimming left V 3 bases short and J 0 bases short, with 8 bases between. The germline gives CDR1 LGHDT, CDR2 YNNKEL (reference sequence).

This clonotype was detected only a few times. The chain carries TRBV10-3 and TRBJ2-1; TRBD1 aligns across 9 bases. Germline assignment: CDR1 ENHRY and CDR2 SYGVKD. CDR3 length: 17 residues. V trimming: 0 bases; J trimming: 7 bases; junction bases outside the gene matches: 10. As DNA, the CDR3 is TGTGCCATCAGTGAGTCGGGGACAGGGCCTGGGGTTAATGAGCAGTTCTTC. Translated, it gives CAISESGTGPGVNEQFF.

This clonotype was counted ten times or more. The CDR3 protein is CAWSAPGQLSYNEQFF. The CDR3 DNA sequence: TGTGCCTGGAGTGCCCCGGGACAGCTCTCCTACAATGAGCAGTTCTTC. The chain employs TRBV30 and TRBJ2-1, with 7 positions matching TRBD1. The CDR3 extends over 16 amino acids. Trimming at V came to 1 base and at J to 0 bases, leaving 6 bases not matched to a gene. CDR1 is GTSNPN, CDR2 SVGIG, per germline (reference sequence).

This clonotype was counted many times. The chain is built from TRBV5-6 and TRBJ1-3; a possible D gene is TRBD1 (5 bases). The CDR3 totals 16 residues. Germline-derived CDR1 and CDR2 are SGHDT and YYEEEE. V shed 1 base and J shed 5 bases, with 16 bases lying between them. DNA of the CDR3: TGTGCCAGCAGCTTGAGGGGTCAGGGTATAAGAAACACCATATATTTT. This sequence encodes CASSLRGQGIRNTIYF. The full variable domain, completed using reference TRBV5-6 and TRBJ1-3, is DAGVTQSPTHLIKTRGQQVTLRCSPKSGHDTVSWYQQALGQGPQFIFQYYEEEERQRGNFPDRFSGHQFPNYSSELNVNALLLGDSALYLCASSLRGQGIRNTIYFGEGSWLTVV.

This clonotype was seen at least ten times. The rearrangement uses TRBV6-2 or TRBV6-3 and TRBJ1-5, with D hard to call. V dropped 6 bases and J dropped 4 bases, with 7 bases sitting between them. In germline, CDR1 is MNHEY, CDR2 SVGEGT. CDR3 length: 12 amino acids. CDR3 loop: CASRTKNQPQHF. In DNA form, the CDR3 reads TGTGCCAGCAGGACGAAAAATCAGCCCCAGCATTTT.

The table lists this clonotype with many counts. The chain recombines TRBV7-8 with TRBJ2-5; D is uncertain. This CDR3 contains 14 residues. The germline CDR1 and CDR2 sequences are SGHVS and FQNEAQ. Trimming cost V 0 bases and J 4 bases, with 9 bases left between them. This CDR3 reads CASSLAWVSETQYF. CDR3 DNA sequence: TGTGCCAGCAGCTTAGCTTGGGTTTCAGAGACCCAGTACTTC.

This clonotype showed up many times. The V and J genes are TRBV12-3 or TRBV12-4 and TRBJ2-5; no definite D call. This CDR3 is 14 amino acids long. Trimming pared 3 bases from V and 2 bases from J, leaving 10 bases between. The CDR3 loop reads CASSFWRNQETQYF. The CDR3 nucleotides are TGTGCCAGCAGTTTTTGGCGGAATCAAGAGACCCAGTACTTC.

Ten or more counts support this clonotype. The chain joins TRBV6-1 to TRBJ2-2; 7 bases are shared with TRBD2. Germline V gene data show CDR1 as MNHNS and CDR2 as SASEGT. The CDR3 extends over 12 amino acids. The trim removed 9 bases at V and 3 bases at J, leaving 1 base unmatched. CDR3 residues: CASLADTGELFF. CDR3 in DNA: TGTGCCAGTCTAGCGGACACCGGGGAGCTGTTTTTT.

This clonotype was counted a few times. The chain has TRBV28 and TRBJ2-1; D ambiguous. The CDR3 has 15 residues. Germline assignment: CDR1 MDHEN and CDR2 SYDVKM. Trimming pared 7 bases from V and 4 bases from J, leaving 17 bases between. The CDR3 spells CASIHSLYGYNEQFF. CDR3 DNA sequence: TGTGCCAGCATCCACAGCCTTTATGGGTACAATGAGCAGTTCTTC.

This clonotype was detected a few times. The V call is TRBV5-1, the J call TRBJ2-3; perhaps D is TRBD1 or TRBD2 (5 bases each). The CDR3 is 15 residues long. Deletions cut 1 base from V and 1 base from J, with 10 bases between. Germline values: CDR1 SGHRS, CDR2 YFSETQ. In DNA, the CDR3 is TGCGCCAGCAGCTTGATTGGGGGAGGCACAGATACGCAGTATTTT. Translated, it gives CASSLIGGGTDTQYF.

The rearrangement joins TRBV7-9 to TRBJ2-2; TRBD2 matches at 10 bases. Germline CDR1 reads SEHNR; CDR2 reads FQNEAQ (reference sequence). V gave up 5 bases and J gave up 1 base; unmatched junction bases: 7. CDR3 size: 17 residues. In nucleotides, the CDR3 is TGTGCCAGCAGCCGAACCTTAGCGGGAGGGAACACCGGGGAGCTGTTTTTT. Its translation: CASSRTLAGGNTGELFF.

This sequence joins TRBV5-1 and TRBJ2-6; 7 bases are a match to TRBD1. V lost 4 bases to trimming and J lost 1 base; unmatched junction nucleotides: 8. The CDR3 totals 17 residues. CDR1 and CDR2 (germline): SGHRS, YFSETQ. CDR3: CASSTGTAASGANVLTF. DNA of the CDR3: TGCGCCAGCAGCACGGGGACAGCAGCTTCTGGGGCCAACGTCCTGACTTTC.

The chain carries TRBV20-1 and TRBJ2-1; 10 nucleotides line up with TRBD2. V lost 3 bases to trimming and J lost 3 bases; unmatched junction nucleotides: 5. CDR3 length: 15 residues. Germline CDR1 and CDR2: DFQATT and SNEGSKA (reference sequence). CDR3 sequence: CSARATSGNYNEQFF. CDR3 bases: TGCAGTGCTAGGGCAACTAGCGGGAACTACAATGAGCAGTTCTTC.

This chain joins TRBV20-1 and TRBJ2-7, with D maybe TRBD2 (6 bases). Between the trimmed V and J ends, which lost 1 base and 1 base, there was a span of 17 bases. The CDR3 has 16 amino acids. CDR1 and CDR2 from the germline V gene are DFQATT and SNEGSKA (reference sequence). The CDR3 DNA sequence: TGCAGTGCTAGAGGGGGGGTGGCGGGGCCTTCCTACGAGCAGTACTTC. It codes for CSARGGVAGPSYEQYF.

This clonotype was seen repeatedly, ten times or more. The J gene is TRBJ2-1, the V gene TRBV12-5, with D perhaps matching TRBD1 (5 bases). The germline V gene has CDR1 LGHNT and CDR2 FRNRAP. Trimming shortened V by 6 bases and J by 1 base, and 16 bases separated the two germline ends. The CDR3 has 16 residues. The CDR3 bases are TGTGCTAGTGGACAAACCACAGGAAAATCCTACAATGAGCAGTTCTTC. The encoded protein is CASGQTTGKSYNEQFF.

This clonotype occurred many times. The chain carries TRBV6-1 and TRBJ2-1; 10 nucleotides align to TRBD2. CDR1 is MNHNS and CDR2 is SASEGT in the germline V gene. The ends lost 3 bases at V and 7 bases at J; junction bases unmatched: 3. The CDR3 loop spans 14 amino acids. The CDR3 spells CASSESGRVNEQFF. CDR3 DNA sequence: TGTGCCAGCAGTGAGAGCGGGAGGGTTAATGAGCAGTTCTTC.

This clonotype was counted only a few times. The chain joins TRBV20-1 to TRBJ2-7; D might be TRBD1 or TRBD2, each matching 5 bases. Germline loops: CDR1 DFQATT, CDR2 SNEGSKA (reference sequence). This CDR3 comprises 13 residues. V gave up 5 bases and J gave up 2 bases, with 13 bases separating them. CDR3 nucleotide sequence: TGCAGTGCTCCCGGGACGGTCGCCTACGAGCAGTACTTC. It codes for CSAPGTVAYEQYF.

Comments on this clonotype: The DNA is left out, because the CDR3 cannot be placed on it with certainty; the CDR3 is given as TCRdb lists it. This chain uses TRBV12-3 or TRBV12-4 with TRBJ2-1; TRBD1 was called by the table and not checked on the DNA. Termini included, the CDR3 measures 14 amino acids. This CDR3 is CASSFGAGYYEQFF.